This T cell receptor beta chain was sequenced during a study of blood T cell repertoires in COVID-19. Study-wide background: Collection of acute and convalescent COVID-19 samples took place in the United States, Italy and Spain. From T cells, B-cell-depleted T cells, or PBMCs came the material, which was cDNA or gDNA.

This clone was seen a handful of times. V lost 6 bases to trimming and J lost 3 bases; unmatched junction nucleotides: 0. This CDR3 has 14 amino acids. The germline CDR1 and CDR2 sequences are SNHLY and FYNNEI. Original processing methods: Amplifying reference gene primers gave estimates of nucleated cell counts. Assay: immunoSEQ multiplex PCR; the TCRdb copy retains only in-frame clones and omits some. The V and J calls and the clone size are those of that table, but D and trimming were determined from the DNA. The data show around 18,000 clones, about 91% seen once. The sequence came from a human donor in a cohort sampled during active COVID-19. Sequenced: peripheral blood. The chain employs TRBV2 and TRBJ2-1, with 12 bases fitting TRBD2. This CDR3 reads CASRGLAGYNEQFF. In DNA, the CDR3 is TGTGCCAGCAGGGGACTAGCGGGCTACAATGAGCAGTTCTTC.